Included here is one T cell receptor beta chain sequence, with context. What it binds is unknown. This entry is derived from a study of shared clonotypes between healthy human individuals. Whole-study findings and limits: The researchers took only blood, and tissue repertoires probably look different.

The donors, all of them Caucasian adults, lived in Nashville, Tennessee. It was around 220 ng DNA, around 33,000 T cell genomes, that sorted-subset replicate PCRs used. Libraries were prepared by immunoSEQ multiplex PCR; TCRdb keeps only in-frame clonotypes and omits some of them. The data contain 950,000 to 1,100,000 clones, approximately 76% of them seen just once; the ten biggest clones take up about 1.5%. From germline, CDR1 is SGHVS and CDR2 FNYEAQ. The CDR3 consists of 14 residues. With V trimmed by 5 bases and J by 3 bases, 4 bases remained unmatched. The chain recombines TRBV7-6 with TRBJ1-5, with TRBD1 identical over 7 bases. The sequenced material came from memory CD4+ T cells sorted from blood. The subset denotes: CD45RA-negative fraction. The clonotype was recovered from a man aged 18 to 30 in good health. DNA for the CDR3: TGTGCCAGCAGCGTCGGGACAGTCAATCAGCCCCAGCATTTT. Amino acids: CASSVGTVNQPQHF.